The sequence of this TCR beta chain was determined in a study of blood T cell repertoires in COVID-19. Study-wide context: The samples span acute and convalescent COVID-19 from the United States, Italy and Spain. T cells, B-cell-depleted T cells, or PBMCs supplied cDNA or gDNA.

With 2 bases clipped from V and 5 bases from J, the junction kept 9 bases outside the gene matches. Germline-derived CDR1 and CDR2 are MNHNS and SASEGT. The CDR3 is 16 amino acids. Authors' methods: Estimates of nucleated cell counts were drawn from the amplification of reference gene primers. This table comes from immunoSEQ multiplex PCR, and its TCRdb copy is limited to in-frame clones, with some not included. D and trimming come from the DNA, and the V and J calls and clone size come from that table. This sample carries some 70,000 clones, about 86% of them seen once, and the ten largest clones take roughly 4.5%.

Sequenced input: peripheral blood. The TCR sequence derives from a woman aged 55-70 years with acute or convalescent COVID-19. V usage is TRBV6-1 and J usage is TRBJ1-5; 7 nucleotides line up with TRBD1. The CDR3, as DNA: TGTGCCAGCAGTGAAAGATGGGACAGCCTATATCAGCCCCAGCATTTT. Protein product: CASSERWDSLYQPQHF.